This is a list of T cell receptor beta chains from one sample in a study of shared clonotypes between healthy human individuals. Data came from immunoSEQ multiplex PCR; TCRdb stores just in-frame clones and leaves some out. The top ten hold roughly 1.7% of the sample, which has roughly 2.1 million clones, more than 85% seen once. The specimen sequenced was naive CD8+ T cells from PBMCs. These receptors came from a man aged 18 to 35 in good health. Some clones in this sample may be carry-over from other donors' samples. CDR3s include the opening cysteine and the closing phenylalanine or tryptophan. Fields, in order: V gene, clone size, CDR3 protein. For some rows the clone size is stated as once, few or many, or as a class when expanded; others skip it.

TRBV19,once,CASSIESMRTASNYGYTF
TRBV30,.,CGTGSKGGAFF
TRBV14,.,CASSQGEFFMNTEAFF
TRBV29-1,.,CSVANERASYEQYF
TRBV27,.,CASSLPATGINTGELFF
TRBV7-8,.,CASSLKQGSPYEQYF
TRBV28,.,CASSLRGQGHEQYF
TRBV29-1,.,CSVKGVGVGEQFF
TRBV19,.,CASSIGPETGELFF
TRBV19,few,CASKRNTGELFF
TRBV7-9,few,CASSLAISDEQFF
TRBV7-2,.,CASSGGPRGNEQFF
TRBV14,.,CASSHRDRTYEQYF
TRBV29-1,.,CSSRTSGIYNEQFF
TRBV18,.,CASSPVRGRNQPQHF
TRBV18,.,CASSPPHRLYEQYF
TRBV7-9,.,CASSLGVPSTGELFF
TRBV11-2,.,CASSLLRGETGELFF
TRBV5-8,.,CASSSYDSSSYEQYF
TRBV9,.,CASSALDNQETQYF
TRBV27,.,CASSLMGLATGTDTQYF
TRBV27,.,CASSLFWTTSSYEQYF
TRBV27,.,CASSLLAGATTEQYF
TRBV13,.,CASSQNPVLGARGYTF
TRBV19,.,CASTPDRGNQPQHF
TRBV10-3,once,CAIGLADRGGYTF
TRBV7-9,.,CASSLAPEPEKLFF
TRBV5-6,.,CASTPASDWQETQYF
TRBV27,.,CASRRGNENTEAFF
TRBV27,.,CASRLLLTDTQYF
TRBV5-8,.,CASGTTHSGDQPQHF
TRBV28,.,CASSFSPPEQFF
TRBV11-2,.,CASSLLSGSLYNEQFF
TRBV28,.,CASRWDRQNIQYF
TRBV27,.,CASRSLTGLENNEQFF
TRBV7-9,.,CASSLVVSGAYEQYF
TRBV7-9,.,CASSSTGILGEQYF
TRBV27,.,CASSEQGWTDTQYF
TRBV2,.,CASSEEALGFSGNTIYF
TRBV6-1,.,CASSVWGLGNQPQHF
TRBV4-3,.,CASSQDWRPLVDTGELFF
TRBV19,.,CASISSGSNNEQFF
TRBV5-4,.,CAIRWGLQETQYF
TRBV27,.,CASWNRRGTPLVADTQYF
TRBV4-1,.,CASSPVDTRSGNTIYF
TRBV28,once,CASSLWGERDYGYTF
TRBV12-5,.,CASGVQGWDEQFF
TRBV11-2,.,CASSTGEGYTF
TRBV9,once,CASSVSGPAGELFF
TRBV10-3,.,CAISRLAGVPQETQYF
TRBV11-1,few,CASSLPTSGSTDTQYF
TRBV19,.,CASRNLATYEQYF
TRBV7-6,once,CASSLERTRVLDEQFF
TRBV5-1,.,CASSPTSGSPGDEQFF